This T cell receptor beta chain was recovered during a study of beta chain features in type 1 diabetes. Findings and limits, study-wide: Type 1 diabetes patients had moderately but significantly shorter TCRB CDR3s in all four CD4+ subsets.

Concerning this clone: Its antigen is unidentified.

Reverse transcription of all isolated RNA meant that expressed TCRB transcripts were sequenced. Sequencing was performed with immunoSEQ multiplex PCR; in TCRdb, only in-frame clones are kept and a portion is missing. The sample yields tens of thousands of clones, roughly 50% seen once. V gave up 6 bases and J gave up 0 bases; unmatched junction bases: 6. The CDR3 is made up of 16 amino acids. CDR1 and CDR2 from the germline V gene are SGHTA and FQGNSA. V is TRBV7-2 and J is TRBJ2-2; 8 bases line up with TRBD1. The receptor's source is a woman aged 40-49 years with type 1 diabetes. The material sequenced was Tregs from blood. CDR3 in amino acids: CASRLQGGSNTGELFF. CDR3 nucleotides: TGTGCCAGCAGACTACAGGGGGGTTCGAACACCGGGGAGCTGTTTTTT.